The 7 T cell receptor beta chains given below trace back to one sample, sequenced in a study of blood T cell repertoires in COVID-19 (dated by TCRdb to 2018 to 2021). The library was generated by the immunoSEQ multiplex PCR assay. Drawn from immuneACCESS, this table holds only the in-frame rearrangements with V and J called that TCRdb kept. Clones are partly lost; checked studies trace under half to an unresolved V gene and leave the rest unexplained. This sample holds tens of thousands of clones; around 89% were observed only once. The ten largest clonotypes hold about 9% of the sample. Sequencing was performed on peripheral blood. The origin of the receptors is a human donor with active COVID-19. The donor label of this sample is uncertain.

The chain recombines TRBV4-3 with TRBJ1-1; the D gene is possibly TRBD1 (6 bases). Trimming removed 4 bases at V and 5 bases at J, with 14 bases between. The CDR3 is 14 residues long. Germline assignment: CDR1 LGHNA and CDR2 YSLEER. CDR3: CASSLNIGGTEAFF. The CDR3 DNA reads as TGCGCCAGCAGCCTAAATATAGGGGGAACTGAAGCTTTCTTT.

V gene TRBV7-2 combines with J gene TRBJ2-5, with 7 bases that match TRBD1. The CDR3 covers 14 residues. The germline gives CDR1 SGHTA, CDR2 FQGNSA. V trimming: 5 bases; J trimming: 1 base; junction bases outside the gene matches: 4. The CDR3 sequence: CASSVQGFQETQYF. The CDR3 nucleotides read TGTGCCAGCAGCGTACAGGGGTTCCAAGAGACCCAGTACTTC.

This chain uses TRBV6-2 or TRBV6-3 with TRBJ2-1; possible D gene TRBD1, 5 bases. This CDR3 contains 13 residues. Germline V CDR1 and CDR2: MNHEY, SVGEGT. V was trimmed by 5 bases and J by 6 bases, leaving 11 bases between them. The CDR3 loop reads CASSNKGFNEQFF. DNA for the CDR3: TGTGCCAGCAGTAACAAGGGGTTCAATGAGCAGTTCTTC.

This chain connects TRBV4-2 to TRBJ2-7, with 8 bases matching TRBD2. V lost 0 bases, J lost 0 bases, and 4 bases stayed unmatched. Germline V gives CDR1 LGHNA, CDR2 YNFKEQ. The CDR3 covers 16 residues. Here the CDR3 reads CASSQEGGRSSYEQYF. Written as DNA, the CDR3 is TGTGCCAGCAGCCAAGAAGGCGGGAGGAGCTCCTACGAGCAGTACTTC.

J is TRBJ2-7 and V is TRBV6-6, with unresolved D. V was cut by 5 bases and J by 3 bases, with 20 bases left in between. Germline CDR1 is MNHNY and CDR2 is SVGAGI (reference sequence). The CDR3 is 16 amino acids. CDR3 in amino acids: CASSLSPGFLVYEQYF. As DNA, the CDR3 is TGTGCCAGCAGTCTCTCCCCAGGTTTTTTGGTCTACGAGCAGTACTTC.

The CDR3: CAISAGDNQPQHF. The CDR3 region has the DNA TGTGCCATCAGTGCAGGGGACAATCAGCCCCAGCATTTT. The V and J genes are TRBV10-3 and TRBJ1-5; D is perhaps TRBD1 (6 bases). The CDR3 loop spans 13 amino acids. Trimming took 4 bases from V and 3 from J, leaving 7 bases between them. Germline V gene data show CDR1 as ENHRY and CDR2 as SYGVKD.

The chain links TRBV11-2 to TRBJ2-3; 8 positions match TRBD2. The junction had 6 bases not matched to a gene; V was cut back by 1 base and J by 0 bases. The CDR3 covers 17 residues. Looked up from germline, CDR1 is SGHAT and CDR2 is FQNNGV. In DNA form, the CDR3 reads TGTGCCAGCAGCTTAGTTTGGGCTAGCGGGAGCACAGATACGCAGTATTTT. The encoded protein is CASSLVWASGSTDTQYF.